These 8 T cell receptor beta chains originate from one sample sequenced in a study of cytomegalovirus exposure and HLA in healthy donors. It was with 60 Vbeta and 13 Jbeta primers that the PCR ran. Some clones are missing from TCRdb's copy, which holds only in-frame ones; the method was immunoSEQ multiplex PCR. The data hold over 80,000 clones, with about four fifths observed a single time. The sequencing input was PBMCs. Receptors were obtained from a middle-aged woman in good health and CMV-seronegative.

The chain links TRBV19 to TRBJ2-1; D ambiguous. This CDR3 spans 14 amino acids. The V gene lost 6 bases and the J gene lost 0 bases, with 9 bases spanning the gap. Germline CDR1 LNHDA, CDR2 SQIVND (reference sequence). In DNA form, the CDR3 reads TGTGCCAGTAGGATGAGTTACTCCTACAATGAGCAGTTCTTC. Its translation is CASRMSYSYNEQFF.

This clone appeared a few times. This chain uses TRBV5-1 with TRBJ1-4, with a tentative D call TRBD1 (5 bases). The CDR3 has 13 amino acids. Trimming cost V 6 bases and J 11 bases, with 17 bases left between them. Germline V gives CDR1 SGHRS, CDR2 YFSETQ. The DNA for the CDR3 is TGCGCCAGCACCGCGGGGCCGGGTGACAAACTGTTTTTT. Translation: CASTAGPGDKLFF.

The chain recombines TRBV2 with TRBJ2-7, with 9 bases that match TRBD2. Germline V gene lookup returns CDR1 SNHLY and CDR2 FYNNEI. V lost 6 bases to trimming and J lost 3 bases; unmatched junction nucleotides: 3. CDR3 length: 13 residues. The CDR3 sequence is CASRTSGVYEQYF. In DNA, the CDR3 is TGTGCCAGCAGGACTAGCGGAGTCTACGAGCAGTACTTC.

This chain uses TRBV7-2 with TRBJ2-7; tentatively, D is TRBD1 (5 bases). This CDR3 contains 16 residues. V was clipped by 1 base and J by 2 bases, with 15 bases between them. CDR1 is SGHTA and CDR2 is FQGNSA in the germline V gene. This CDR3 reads CASSLGPIGAPYEQYF. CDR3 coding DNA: TGTGCCAGCAGCTTAGGCCCTATTGGGGCTCCCTACGAGCAGTACTTC. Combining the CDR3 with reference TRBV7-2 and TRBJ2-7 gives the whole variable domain GAGVSQSPSNKVTEKGKDVELRCDPISGHTALYWYRQSLGQGLEFLIYFQGNSAPDKSGLPSDRFSAERTGGSVSTLTIQRTQQEDSAVYLCASSLGPIGAPYEQYFGPGTRLTVT.

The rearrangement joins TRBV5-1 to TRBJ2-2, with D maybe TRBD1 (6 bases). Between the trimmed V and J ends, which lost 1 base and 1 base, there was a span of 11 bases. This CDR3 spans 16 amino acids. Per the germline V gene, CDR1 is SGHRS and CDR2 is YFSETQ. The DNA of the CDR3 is TGCGCCAGCAGCTTGAGTACAGGGAGGAACACCGGGGAGCTGTTTTTT. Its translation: CASSLSTGRNTGELFF.

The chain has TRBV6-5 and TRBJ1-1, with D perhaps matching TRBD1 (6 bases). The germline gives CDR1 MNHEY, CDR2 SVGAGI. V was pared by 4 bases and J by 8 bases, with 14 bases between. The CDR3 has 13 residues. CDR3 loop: CASSFPQGREAFF. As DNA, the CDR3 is TGTGCCAGCAGTTTTCCACAGGGCCGGGAAGCTTTCTTT.

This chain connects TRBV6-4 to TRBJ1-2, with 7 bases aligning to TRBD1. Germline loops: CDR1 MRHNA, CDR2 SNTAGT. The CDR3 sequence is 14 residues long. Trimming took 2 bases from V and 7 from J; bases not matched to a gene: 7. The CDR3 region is CASSDRDSQTGYTF. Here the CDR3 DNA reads TGTGCCAGCAGTGACAGGGACAGTCAAACTGGCTACACCTTC.

CDR3 in DNA: TGTGCCAGCAGTTTACAGGGGAGCTATGGCTACACCTTC. Amino acid sequence: CASSLQGSYGYTF. This chain uses TRBV27 with TRBJ1-2, with D perhaps matching TRBD1 (6 bases). Trimming left V 2 bases short and J 4 bases short, with 8 bases between. This CDR3 comprises 13 residues. Germline lookup yields CDR1 MNHEY and CDR2 SMNVEV (reference sequence).